This TCR beta chain was recovered during a study of blood T cell repertoires in COVID-19. Clones were read by immunoSEQ multiplex PCR, and TCRdb kept only the in-frame ones, dropping some. The data contain under 400,000 clones, about nine tenths of them singletons. Germline CDR1 is MNHEY and CDR2 is SMNVEV (reference sequence). CDR3 size: 16 residues. Trimming removed 5 bases from V and 6 bases from J; junction bases left unmatched: 9. Sample: PBMCs or T cells enriched from blood (not recorded which). V gene TRBV27 combines with J gene TRBJ2-7; 14 bases match TRBD2. The TCR was taken from a woman younger than 45 who had been exposed to COVID-19. DNA for the CDR3: TGTGCCAGCAGTAATCCGGGACTAGCGGGAGTTAGCGAGCAGTACTTC. Residues: CASSNPGLAGVSEQYF.